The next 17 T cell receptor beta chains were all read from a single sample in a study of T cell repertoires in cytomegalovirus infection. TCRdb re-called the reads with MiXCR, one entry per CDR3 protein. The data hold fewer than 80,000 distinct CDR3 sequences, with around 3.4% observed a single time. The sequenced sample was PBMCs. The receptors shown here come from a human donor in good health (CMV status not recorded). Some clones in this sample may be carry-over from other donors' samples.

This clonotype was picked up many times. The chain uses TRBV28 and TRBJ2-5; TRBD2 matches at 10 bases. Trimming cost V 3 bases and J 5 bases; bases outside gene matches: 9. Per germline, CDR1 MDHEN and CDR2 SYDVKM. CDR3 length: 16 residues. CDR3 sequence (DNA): TGTGCCAGCAGTTTTCGGAGCGGGGGGGCGGGGGAGACCCAGTACTTC. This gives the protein CASSFRSGGAGETQYF.

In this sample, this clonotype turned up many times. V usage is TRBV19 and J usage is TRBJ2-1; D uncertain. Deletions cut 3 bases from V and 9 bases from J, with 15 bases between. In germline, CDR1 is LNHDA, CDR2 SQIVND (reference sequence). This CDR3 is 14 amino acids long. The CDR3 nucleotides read TGTGCCAGTAGTATTGCAACGACGGGTGGTGAGCAGTTCTTC. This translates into CASSIATTGGEQFF.

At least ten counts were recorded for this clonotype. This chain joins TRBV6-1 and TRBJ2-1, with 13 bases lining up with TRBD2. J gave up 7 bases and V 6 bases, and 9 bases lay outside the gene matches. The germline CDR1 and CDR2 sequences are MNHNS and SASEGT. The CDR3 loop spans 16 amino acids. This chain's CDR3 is CASRPATSGGANEQFF. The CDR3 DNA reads TGTGCCAGCAGACCAGCTACTAGCGGGGGGGCTAATGAGCAGTTCTTC.

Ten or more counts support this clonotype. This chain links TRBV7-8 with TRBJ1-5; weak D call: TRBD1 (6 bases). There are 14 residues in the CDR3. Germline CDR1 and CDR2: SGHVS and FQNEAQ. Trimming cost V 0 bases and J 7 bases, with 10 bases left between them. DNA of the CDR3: TGTGCCAGCAGCTTAGCCGGGGGCGGACAGCCCCAGCATTTT. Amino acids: CASSLAGGGQPQHF.

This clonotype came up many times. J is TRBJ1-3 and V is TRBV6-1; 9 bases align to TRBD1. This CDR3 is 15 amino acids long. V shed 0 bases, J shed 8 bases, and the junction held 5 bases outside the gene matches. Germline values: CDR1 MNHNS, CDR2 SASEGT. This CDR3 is CASSEAMTGGDTIYF. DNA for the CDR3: TGTGCCAGCAGTGAAGCGATGACAGGGGGAGACACCATATATTTT.

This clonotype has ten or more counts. This CDR3 reads CASFRRLRLDTEAFF. The DNA for the CDR3 is TGTGCCAGCTTCCGACGGCTAAGGCTGGACACTGAAGCTTTCTTT. This chain uses TRBV5-6 with TRBJ1-1; D is undetermined. Germline CDR1 SGHDT, CDR2 YYEEEE. V dropped 7 bases and J dropped 3 bases, with 19 bases sitting between them. The CDR3 spans 15 residues.

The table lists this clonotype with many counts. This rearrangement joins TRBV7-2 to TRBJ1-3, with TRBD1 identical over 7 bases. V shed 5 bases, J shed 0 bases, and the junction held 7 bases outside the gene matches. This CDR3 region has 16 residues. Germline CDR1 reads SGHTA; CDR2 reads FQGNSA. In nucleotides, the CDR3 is TGTGCCAGCAGCCAAGGACAGGCTCGCTCTGGAAACACCATATATTTT. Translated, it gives CASSQGQARSGNTIYF. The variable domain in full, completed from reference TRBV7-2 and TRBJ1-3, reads GAGVSQSPSNKVTEKGKDVELRCDPISGHTALYWYRQSLGQGLEFLIYFQGNSAPDKSGLPSDRFSAERTGGSVSTLTIQRTQQEDSAVYLCASSQGQARSGNTIYFGEGSWLTVV.

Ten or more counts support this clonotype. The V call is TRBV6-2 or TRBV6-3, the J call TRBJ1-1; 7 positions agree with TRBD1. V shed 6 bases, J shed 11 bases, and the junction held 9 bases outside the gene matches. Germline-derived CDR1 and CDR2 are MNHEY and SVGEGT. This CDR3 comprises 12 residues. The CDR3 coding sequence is TGTGCCAGCAGCAGCCGAACAGGGGCTGCTTTCTTT. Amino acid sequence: CASSSRTGAAFF.

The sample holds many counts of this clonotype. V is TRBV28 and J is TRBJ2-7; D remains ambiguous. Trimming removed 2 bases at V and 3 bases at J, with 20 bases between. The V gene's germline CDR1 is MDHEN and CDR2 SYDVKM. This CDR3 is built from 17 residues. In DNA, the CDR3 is TGTGCCAGCAGTTTAAGGTGGAAGAGGAGCCGCCTCTACGAGCAGTACTTC. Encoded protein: CASSLRWKRSRLYEQYF.

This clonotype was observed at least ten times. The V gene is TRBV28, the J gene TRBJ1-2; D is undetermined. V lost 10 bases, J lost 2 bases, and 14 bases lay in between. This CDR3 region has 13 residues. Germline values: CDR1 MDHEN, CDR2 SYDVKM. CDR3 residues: CATEIATNYGYTF. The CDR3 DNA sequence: TGTGCCACCGAGATAGCCACCAACTATGGCTACACCTTC.

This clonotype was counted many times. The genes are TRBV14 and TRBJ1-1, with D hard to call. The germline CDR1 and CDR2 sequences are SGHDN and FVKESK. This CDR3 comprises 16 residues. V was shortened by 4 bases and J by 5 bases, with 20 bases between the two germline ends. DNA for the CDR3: TGTGCCAGCAGCCGGCATTCAGAGCCCCGAGGGACTGAAGCTTTCTTT. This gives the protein CASSRHSEPRGTEAFF.

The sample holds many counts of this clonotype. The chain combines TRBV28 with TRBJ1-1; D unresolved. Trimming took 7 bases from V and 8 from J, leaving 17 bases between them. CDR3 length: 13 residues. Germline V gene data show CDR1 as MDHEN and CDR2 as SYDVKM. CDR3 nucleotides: TGTGCCAGCAAAGATAACGTCAATTGGGAAGCTTTCTTT. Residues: CASKDNVNWEAFF.

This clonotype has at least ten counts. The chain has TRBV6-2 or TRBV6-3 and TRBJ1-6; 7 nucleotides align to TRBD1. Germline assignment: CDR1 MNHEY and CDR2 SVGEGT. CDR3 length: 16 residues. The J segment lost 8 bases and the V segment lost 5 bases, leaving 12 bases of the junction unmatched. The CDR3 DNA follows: TGTGCCAGCAGTGCGGACAGGTACGGAGTGGATTCACCCCTCCACTTT. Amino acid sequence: CASSADRYGVDSPLHF.

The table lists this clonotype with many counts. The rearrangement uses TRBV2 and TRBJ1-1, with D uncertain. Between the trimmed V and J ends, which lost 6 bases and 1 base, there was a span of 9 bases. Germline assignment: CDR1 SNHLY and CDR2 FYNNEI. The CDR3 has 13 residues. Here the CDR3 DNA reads TGTGCCAGCAGACAAGACCAGAACACTGAAGCTTTCTTT. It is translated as CASRQDQNTEAFF.

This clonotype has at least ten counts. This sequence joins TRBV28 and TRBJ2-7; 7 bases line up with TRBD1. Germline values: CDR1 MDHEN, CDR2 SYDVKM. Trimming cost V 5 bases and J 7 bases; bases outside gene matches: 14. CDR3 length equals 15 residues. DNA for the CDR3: TGTGCCAGCAGTCCCGGACCATGGACAGGCCTTGAGCAGTACTTC. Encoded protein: CASSPGPWTGLEQYF.

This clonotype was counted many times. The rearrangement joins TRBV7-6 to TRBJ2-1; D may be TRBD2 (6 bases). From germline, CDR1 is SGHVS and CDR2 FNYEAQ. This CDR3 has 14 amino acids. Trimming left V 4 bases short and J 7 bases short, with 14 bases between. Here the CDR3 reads CASSSDKGLNEQFF. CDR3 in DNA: TGTGCCAGCAGCTCAGACAAGGGACTGAATGAGCAGTTCTTC.

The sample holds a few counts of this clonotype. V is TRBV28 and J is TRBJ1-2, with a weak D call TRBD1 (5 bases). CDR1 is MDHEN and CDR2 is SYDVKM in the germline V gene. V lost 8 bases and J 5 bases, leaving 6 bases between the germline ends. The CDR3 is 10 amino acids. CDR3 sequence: CASGGYGYTF. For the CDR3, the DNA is TGTGCCAGCGGGGGTTATGGCTACACCTTC.